This T cell receptor beta chain is drawn from a study of blood T cells in healthy people across ages (dated by TCRdb to the mid-2010s). Notes on the research overall: In model experiments, template switching captured roughly one uniquely barcoded TCR beta cDNA molecule for every two T cells. Age-related changes in TCR beta repertoire diversity were measured in the study by deep sequencing normalized with unique cDNA molecular identifiers. Four age groups were formed from the donors: young (average 16 years), middle-aged (just under 40), aged (approximately 60) and long-lived (approximately 78). Two additional independent replicas of 1 million unique cDNA reads from the same blood draw were analyzed for two donors (one aged 18 to 29 and one aged 80 or older).

What the work shows at the level of the full study, not this receptor alone: Estimates of total diversity from one million sequenced T cells were regarded as lower bounds and underestimates. Since profiling was done on bulk unsorted PBMCs, naive and antigen-experienced compartments could not be conclusively compared. Compared with the aged group, the long-lived group had more naive CD4+ T cells, fewer expanded clones and increased TCR diversity, suggesting age selection. The CMV infection status of donors was not known, potentially confounding age-related changes in expanded clonotypes. Observed TCR beta diversity correlated strongly with the percentage of naive T cells measured by flow cytometry. As age increased, observed TCR beta diversity per million T cells dropped in a roughly linear way, and a significant reduction was already evident by age about 40.

There are a few counts of this clonotype. Its antigen has not been determined. Base qualities are not provided; no much larger clone lies one nucleotide away. The CDR3 holds 13 amino acids from the cysteine to the phenylalanine. The retained sequence is limited to the CDR3, 39 bases, with the frame set at the first base. As encoded in the germline V gene, CDR1 is SGHRS while CDR2 is YFSETQ. Library creation used 5' RACE. Sequencing was carried out with an Illumina HiSeq 2500. A second about 7 to 12 cycle PCR used a sample-barcoded 5' primer and a J-beta primer mix. Each TCR beta cDNA molecule received a unique molecular identifier from a template-switch 5' adaptor carrying 12 random nucleotides. Each sample yielded at least 2.5 million CDR3-containing paired-end reads. All of the RNA was converted into first-strand cDNA using the Mint cDNA synthesis kit, with a TRBC-specific oligonucleotide serving as the primer. Following uracil-DNA glycosylase treatment, all cDNA underwent a first 18-cycle PCR with the universal primers M1SS and BC2_uni_R. The published analysis was carried out like this. For normalization, 1 million high-quality reads, each with a distinct molecular identifier, were randomly selected from each sample. Reads with shared molecular identifiers were discarded instead of being binned into consensus sequences. MiTCR, with a Q25 quality threshold and the strictest error-elimination algorithm, was used for CDR3 identification, clonotype clustering and error correction. A nonparametric unseen species model using Euler transformation provided a lower-bound estimate of total TCR beta diversity. The public sequencing data were trimmed at Q25 with fastp and processed into clonotypes with MiXCR by TCRdb, which kept only in-frame beta chains. Each record represents a unique CDR3 protein, reported with the most common genes and DNA among its rows. The V and J calls reflect TCRdb's pipeline rather than the authors' work. The table for this sample lists roughly 700,000 distinct CDR3 sequences; roughly 25% of them were counted only once. The top ten clones comprise just under 9.5% of the sample.

Systemically healthy Caucasian individuals from Russia, over 30 in total and aged roughly 6 to 100 years, were included as donors. Each donor gave roughly 11 milliliters of peripheral blood, drawn into EDTA-treated Vacutainer tubes. Ficoll-Paque density-gradient centrifugation was used to isolate PBMCs, with at least 7 million obtained per sample. Total RNA, at least 6 micrograms per sample, was extracted from PBMCs with Trizol reagent. For every donor, flow cytometry on a PBMC aliquot measured the percentage of naive CD45RAhigh/CD27high T cells. These data also featured in a second study, about T cells of mothers and their children. In that second paper, the authors write: Nine systemically healthy Caucasian individuals served as donors, namely three mothers together with their six children. cDNA synthesis consumed the entire amount of extracted RNA, loaded at approximately 1.5 ug RNA in each 15 ul reaction. Sample barcodes and 2-4 random nucleotides were added via the M1S primer in the second PCR. More than 8.5 million TCR beta CDR3 reads were obtained from each mother, and some 3.2 million reads were obtained from each child. TCR recombination output is similarly shaped by thymic selection in related and unrelated pairs, with a minor effect exerted by inherited differences. Normalized repertoire overlap was always found to be slightly, but never significantly, higher in related mother-child pairs than in unrelated mother-child pairs. Persistent microchimeric T cell clones were not detected, at a sensitivity of approximately 98 clones per million clonotypes. The study used deep NGS to compare TCR beta repertoires of mothers and children, seeking features distinguishing related mother-child pairs from unrelated individuals. The mean age was about 37 +/- 4 years for the mothers and approximately 11 +/- 4 years for the children. After adapter ligation was performed with NEBNext reagents, the libraries were sequenced on an Illumina HiSeq 2000 with 100+100 nt paired-end reads. To prevent cross-contamination, the mother and child libraries were prepared a month apart and were sequenced in separate runs. Between about 500,000 and 2,300,000 distinct TCR beta clonotypes were identified per donor. Naive TCR beta clonotypes were estimated from low-frequency clonotypes matched to each donor's FACS-determined naive share, without sorting.

The sequence was obtained from a boy aged 10-17 years in good health. The chain joins TRBV5-1 to TRBJ2-5; 7 central bases correspond to TRBD2. The J call may be incorrect, as the DNA end agrees better with TRBJ2-1. The sequencing input was blood. The DNA sequence is as follows: TGCGCCAGCAGCTTGAGCGGGGTTCCCGGGCAGTTCTTC. The translation is CASSLSGVPGQFF.